This TCR beta chain emerged from a study of T cells after yellow fever vaccination. Note on this clonotype: The antigen is unknown.

TCRdb re-derived calls from the 5' RACE reads in MiXCR, one entry per CDR3 protein. The repertoire consists of under 150,000 distinct CDR3 sequences, with roughly 8.2% occurring once and the leading ten covering under 0.85%. The V and J ends lost 4 bases and 5 bases, in that order; junction bases with no gene match: 11. Germline V gene data show CDR1 as SGHRS and CDR2 as YFSETQ. The CDR3 has 15 residues. Findings of the study overall: Re-detected after boosting: most primary clones, almost 98% of CD4 and about 90% of CD8.

This receptor was obtained from a man aged 25 to 45 who received the YFV17D yellow fever vaccine. J is TRBJ2-5 and V is TRBV5-1; 7 positions match TRBD1. Specimen: CD4+ T cells sorted from PBMCs, collected 5 days after the yellow fever booster vaccination. The CDR3 loop is CASSLRRQGFETQYF. As DNA, the CDR3 is TGCGCCAGCAGCCTGAGGCGACAGGGTTTCGAGACCCAGTACTTC.